The following is a T cell receptor beta chain sequence with its context. Its antigen remains unidentified. CDR1 is LGHNA, CDR2 YSLEER, per germline. The length of the CDR3 is 15 residues. This record comes from a study of T cells expressing NK-cell markers. Background on the study: It was sorted CD3+CD56+NKG2C+, CD3+CD56+NKG2C- and CD3+CD56-NKG2C+ T cells that supplied the TCR beta repertoires. Study-level findings and limits: Among CD8+ T cells from five or six donors, dominant NKG2C+ clonotypes accounted for roughly 1.0-7.0%.

TCRdb re-called the 5' RACE reads and shows each CDR3 protein once, DNA omitted. Its table lists 550,000 or so distinct CDR3 sequences. This chain connects TRBV4-3 to TRBJ1-1. The clonotype was recovered from a man between 18 and 35 years old in good health. The sample consisted of blood T cells: a sorted CD56 or NKG2C T cell subset, CD4+ or CD8+ T cells, or bulk PBMC T cells (not recorded which). The CDR3 loop reads CASSQDTGRRTEAFF.